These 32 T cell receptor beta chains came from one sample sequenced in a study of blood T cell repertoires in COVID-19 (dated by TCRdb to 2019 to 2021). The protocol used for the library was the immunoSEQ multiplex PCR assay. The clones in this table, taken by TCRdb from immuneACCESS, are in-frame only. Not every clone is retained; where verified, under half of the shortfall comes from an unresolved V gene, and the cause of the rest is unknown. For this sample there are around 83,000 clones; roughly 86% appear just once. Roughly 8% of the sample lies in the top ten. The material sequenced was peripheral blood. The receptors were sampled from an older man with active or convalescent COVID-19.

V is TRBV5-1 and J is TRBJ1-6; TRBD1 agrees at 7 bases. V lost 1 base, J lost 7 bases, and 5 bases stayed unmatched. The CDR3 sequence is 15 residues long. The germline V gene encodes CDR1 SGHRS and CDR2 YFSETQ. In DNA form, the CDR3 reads TGCGCCAGCAGCTTGACCACAGGGGCGAATTCACCCCTCCACTTT. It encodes CASSLTTGANSPLHF.

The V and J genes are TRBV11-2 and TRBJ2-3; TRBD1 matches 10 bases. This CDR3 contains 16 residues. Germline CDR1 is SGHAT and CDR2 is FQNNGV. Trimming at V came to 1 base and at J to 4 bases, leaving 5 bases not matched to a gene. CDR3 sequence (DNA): TGTGCCAGCAGCTTAGTAGGGACAGGGGTCTCAGATACGCAGTATTTT. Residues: CASSLVGTGVSDTQYF.

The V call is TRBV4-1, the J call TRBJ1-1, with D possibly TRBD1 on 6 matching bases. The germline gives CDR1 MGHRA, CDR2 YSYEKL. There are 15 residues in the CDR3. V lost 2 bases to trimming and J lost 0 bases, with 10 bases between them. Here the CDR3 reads CASSQFTGLNTEAFF. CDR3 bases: TGCGCCAGCAGCCAATTTACAGGGTTGAACACTGAAGCTTTCTTT.

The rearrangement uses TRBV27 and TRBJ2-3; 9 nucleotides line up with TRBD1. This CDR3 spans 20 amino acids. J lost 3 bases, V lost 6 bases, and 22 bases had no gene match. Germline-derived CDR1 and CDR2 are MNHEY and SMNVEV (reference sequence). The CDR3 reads CASRQKGGPGNRGLTDTQYF. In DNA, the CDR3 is TGTGCCAGCAGGCAAAAAGGAGGCCCGGGGAACAGGGGGCTGACAGATACGCAGTATTTT.

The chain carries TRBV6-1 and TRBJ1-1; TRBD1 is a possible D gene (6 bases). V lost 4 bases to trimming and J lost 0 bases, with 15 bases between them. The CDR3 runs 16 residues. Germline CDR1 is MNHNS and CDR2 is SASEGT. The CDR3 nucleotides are TGTGCCAGCAGTGGGTTCCGGACAGATATGAACACTGAAGCTTTCTTT. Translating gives CASSGFRTDMNTEAFF.

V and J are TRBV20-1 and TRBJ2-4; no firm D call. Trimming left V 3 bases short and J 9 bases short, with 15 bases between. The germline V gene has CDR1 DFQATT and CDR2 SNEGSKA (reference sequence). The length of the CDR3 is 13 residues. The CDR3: CSASLSLVGIQYF. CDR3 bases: TGCAGTGCTAGTTTGAGTCTAGTCGGCATTCAGTACTTC.

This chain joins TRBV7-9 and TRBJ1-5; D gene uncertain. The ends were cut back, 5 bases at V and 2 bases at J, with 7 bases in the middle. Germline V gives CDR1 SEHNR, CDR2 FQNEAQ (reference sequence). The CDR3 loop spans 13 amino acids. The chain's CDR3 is CASSLSGNQPQHF. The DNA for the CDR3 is TGTGCCAGCAGCCTTAGCGGCAATCAGCCCCAGCATTTT.

The CDR3 DNA reads TGTGCCAGCAGCTTAGCGGGGGGGGACAGGGCCTATGGCTACACCTTC. Amino acids: CASSLAGGDRAYGYTF. The rearrangement uses TRBV7-9 and TRBJ1-2; TRBD1 aligns across 9 bases. The CDR3 is made up of 16 amino acids. Germline-derived CDR1 and CDR2 are SEHNR and FQNEAQ (reference sequence). The trim removed 0 bases at V and 4 bases at J, leaving 6 bases unmatched.

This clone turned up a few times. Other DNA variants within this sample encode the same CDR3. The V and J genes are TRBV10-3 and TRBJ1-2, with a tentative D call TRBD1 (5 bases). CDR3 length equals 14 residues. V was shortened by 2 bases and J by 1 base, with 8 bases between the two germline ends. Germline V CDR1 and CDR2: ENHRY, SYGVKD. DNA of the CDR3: TGTGCCATCAGTGAGGGACAACGTAACTATGGCTACACCTTC. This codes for CAISEGQRNYGYTF.

CDR3: CASRSGGGNQPQHF. CDR3 coding DNA: TGTGCCAGCAGGTCGGGGGGGGGCAATCAGCCCCAGCATTTT. V and J are TRBV27 and TRBJ1-5; perhaps TRBD1 as D (5 bases). There are 14 residues in the CDR3. Per the germline V gene, CDR1 is MNHEY and CDR2 is SMNVEV (reference sequence). V lost 6 bases, J lost 2 bases, and 11 bases lay in between.

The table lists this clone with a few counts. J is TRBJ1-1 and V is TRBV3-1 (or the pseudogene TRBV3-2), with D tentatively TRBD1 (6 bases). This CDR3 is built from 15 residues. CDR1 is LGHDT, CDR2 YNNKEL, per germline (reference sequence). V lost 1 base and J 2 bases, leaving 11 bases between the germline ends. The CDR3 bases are TGTGCCAGCAGCCAAGGACAGGTGGGAAACACTGAAGCTTTCTTT. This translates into CASSQGQVGNTEAFF.

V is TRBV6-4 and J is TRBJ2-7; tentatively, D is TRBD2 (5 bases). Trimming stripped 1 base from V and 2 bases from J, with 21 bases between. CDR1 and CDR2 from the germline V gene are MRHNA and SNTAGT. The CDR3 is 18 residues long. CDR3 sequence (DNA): TGTGCCAGCAGTGACTTCCCCCACGATGGTAGCGCTGCCTACGAGCAGTACGTC. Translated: CASSDFPHDGSAAYEQYV.

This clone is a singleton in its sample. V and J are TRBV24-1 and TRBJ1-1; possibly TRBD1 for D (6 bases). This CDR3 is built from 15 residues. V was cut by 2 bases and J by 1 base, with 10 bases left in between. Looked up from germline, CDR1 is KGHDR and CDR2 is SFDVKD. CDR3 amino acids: CATSDSGQPNTEAFF. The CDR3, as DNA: TGTGCCACCAGTGATTCCGGACAGCCGAACACTGAAGCTTTCTTT.

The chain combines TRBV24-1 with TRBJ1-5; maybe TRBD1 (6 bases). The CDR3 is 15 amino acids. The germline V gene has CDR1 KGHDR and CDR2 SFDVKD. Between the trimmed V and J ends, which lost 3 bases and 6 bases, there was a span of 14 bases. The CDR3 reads CATSDHREGSQPQHF. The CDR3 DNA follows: TGTGCCACCAGTGATCACAGGGAAGGGAGTCAGCCCCAGCATTTT.

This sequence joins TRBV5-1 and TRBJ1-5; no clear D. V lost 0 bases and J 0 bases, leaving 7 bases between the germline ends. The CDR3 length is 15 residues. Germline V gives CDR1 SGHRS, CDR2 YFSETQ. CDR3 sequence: CASSLDSDSNQPQHF. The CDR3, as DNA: TGCGCCAGCAGCTTGGACAGTGATAGCAATCAGCCCCAGCATTTT.

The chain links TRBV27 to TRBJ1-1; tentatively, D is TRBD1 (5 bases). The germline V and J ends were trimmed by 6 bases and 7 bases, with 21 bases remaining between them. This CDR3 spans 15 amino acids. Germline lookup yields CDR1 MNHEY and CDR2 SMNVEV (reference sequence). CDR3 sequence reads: CASSDQGFRGDEAFF. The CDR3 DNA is TGTGCCAGCAGCGATCAAGGATTCCGGGGGGATGAAGCTTTCTTT.

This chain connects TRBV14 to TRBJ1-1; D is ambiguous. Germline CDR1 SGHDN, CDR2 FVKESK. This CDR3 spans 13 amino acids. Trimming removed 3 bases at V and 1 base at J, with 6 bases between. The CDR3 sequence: CASSHGRNTEAFF. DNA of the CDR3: TGTGCCAGCAGCCATGGGCGGAACACTGAAGCTTTCTTT.

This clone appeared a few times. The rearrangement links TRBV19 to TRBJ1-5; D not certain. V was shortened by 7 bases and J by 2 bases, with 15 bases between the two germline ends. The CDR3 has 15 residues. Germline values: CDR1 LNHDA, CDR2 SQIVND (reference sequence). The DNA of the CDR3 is TGTGCCAGTACCCCGCGTGCCACCGGCAATCAGCCCCAGCATTTT. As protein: CASTPRATGNQPQHF. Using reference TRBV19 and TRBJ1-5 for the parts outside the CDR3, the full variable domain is DGGITQSPKYLFRKEGQNVTLSCEQNLNHDAMYWYRQDPGQGLRLIYYSQIVNDFQKGDIAEGYSVSREKKESFPLTVTSAQKNPTAFYLCASTPRATGNQPQHFGDGTRLSIL.

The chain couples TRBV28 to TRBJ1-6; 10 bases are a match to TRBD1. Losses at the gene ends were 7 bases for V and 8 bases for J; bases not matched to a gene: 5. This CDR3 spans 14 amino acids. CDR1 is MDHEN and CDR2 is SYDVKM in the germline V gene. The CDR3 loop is CASNPGQGYSPLHF. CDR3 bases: TGTGCCAGCAACCCGGGACAGGGGTATTCACCCCTCCACTTT.

In nucleotides, the CDR3 is TGTGCCAGCAGTAGGGCGGGCGGCTCCTACAATGAGCAGTTCTTC. The encoded protein is CASSRAGGSYNEQFF. The chain joins TRBV6-4 to TRBJ2-1, with TRBD2 as a possible D gene (5 bases). This CDR3 is 15 amino acids long. Deletions cut 5 bases from V and 0 bases from J, with 11 bases between. Germline CDR1 MRHNA, CDR2 SNTAGT.

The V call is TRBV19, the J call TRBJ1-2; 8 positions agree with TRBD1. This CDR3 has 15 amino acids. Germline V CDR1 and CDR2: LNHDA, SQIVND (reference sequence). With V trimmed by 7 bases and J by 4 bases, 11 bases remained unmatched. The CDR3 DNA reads TGTGCCAGTATCTCTCCTGGACAGGGTGGCTATGGCTACACCTTC. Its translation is CASISPGQGGYGYTF.

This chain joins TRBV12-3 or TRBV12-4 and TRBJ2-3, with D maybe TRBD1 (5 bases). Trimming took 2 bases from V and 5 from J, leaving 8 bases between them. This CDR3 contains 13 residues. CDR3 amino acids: CASSLRGQDTQYF. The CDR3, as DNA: TGTGCCAGCAGTTTAAGGGGCCAAGATACGCAGTATTTT.

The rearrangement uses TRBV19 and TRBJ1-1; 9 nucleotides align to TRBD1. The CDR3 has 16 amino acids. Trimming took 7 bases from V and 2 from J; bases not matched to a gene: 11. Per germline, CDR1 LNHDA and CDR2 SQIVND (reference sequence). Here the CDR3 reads CASKSEQGAINTEAFF. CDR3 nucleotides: TGTGCCAGTAAATCGGAACAGGGGGCAATTAACACTGAAGCTTTCTTT.

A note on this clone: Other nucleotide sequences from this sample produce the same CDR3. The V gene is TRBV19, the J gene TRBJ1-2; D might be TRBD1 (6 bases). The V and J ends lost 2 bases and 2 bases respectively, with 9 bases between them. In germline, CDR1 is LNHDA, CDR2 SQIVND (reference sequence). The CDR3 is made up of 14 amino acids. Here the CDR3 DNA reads TGTGCCAGTAGTATACAGGGGCCAAACTATGGCTACACCTTC. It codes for CASSIQGPNYGYTF.

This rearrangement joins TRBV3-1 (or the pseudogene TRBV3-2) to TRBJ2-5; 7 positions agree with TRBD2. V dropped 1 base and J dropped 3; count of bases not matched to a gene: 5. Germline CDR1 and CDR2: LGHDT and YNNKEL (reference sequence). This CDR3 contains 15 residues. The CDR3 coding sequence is TGTGCCAGCAGCCAAGTGCCAGCGGGGAAAGAGACCCAGTACTTC. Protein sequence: CASSQVPAGKETQYF.

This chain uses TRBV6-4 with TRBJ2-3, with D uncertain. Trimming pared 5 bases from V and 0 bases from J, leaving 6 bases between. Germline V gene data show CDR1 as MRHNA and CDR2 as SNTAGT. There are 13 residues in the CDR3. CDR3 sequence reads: CASSLESTDTQYF. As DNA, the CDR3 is TGTGCCAGCAGTCTCGAGAGCACAGATACGCAGTATTTT.

The CDR3 sequence: CASSSRLAGSQETQYF. The DNA for the CDR3 is TGTGCCAGCAGCTCCCGACTAGCGGGATCCCAAGAGACCCAGTACTTC. The chain links TRBV11-2 to TRBJ2-5, with 11 bases that match TRBD2. The CDR3 is 16 amino acids. Germline V gene lookup returns CDR1 SGHAT and CDR2 FQNNGV. J gave up 1 base and V 4 bases, and 5 bases lay outside the gene matches.

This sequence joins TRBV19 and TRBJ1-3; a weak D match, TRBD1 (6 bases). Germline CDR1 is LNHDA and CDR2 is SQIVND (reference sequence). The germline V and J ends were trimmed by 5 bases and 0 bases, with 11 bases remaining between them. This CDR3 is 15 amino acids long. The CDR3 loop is CASSLDSSSGNTIYF. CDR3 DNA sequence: TGTGCCAGTAGTCTGGACAGCTCCTCTGGAAACACCATATATTTT. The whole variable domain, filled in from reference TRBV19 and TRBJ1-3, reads DGGITQSPKYLFRKEGQNVTLSCEQNLNHDAMYWYRQDPGQGLRLIYYSQIVNDFQKGDIAEGYSVSREKKESFPLTVTSAQKNPTAFYLCASSLDSSSGNTIYFGEGSWLTVV.

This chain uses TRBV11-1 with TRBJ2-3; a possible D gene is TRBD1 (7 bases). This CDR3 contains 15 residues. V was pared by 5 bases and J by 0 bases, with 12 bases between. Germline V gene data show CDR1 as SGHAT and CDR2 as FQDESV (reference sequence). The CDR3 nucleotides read TGTGCCAGCAGCCGCAGGGGGGTCAGCACAGATACGCAGTATTTT. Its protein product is CASSRRGVSTDTQYF.

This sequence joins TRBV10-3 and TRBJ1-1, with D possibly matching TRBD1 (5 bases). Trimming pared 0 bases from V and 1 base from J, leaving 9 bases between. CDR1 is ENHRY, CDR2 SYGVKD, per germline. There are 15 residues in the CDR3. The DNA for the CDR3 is TGTGCCATCAGTGAGTCTTTACAGGCGAACACTGAAGCTTTCTTT. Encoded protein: CAISESLQANTEAFF.

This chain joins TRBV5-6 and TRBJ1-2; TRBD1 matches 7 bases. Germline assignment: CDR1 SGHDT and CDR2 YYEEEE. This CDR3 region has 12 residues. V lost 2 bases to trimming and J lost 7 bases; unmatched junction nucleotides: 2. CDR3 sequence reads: CASSFDRAGYTF. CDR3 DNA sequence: TGTGCCAGCAGCTTCGACAGGGCTGGCTACACCTTC.

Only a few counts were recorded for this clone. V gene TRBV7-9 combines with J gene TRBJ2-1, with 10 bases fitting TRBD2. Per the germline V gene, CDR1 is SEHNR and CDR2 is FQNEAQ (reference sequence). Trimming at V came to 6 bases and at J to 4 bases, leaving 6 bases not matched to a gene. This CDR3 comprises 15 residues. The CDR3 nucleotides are TGTGCCAGCAGAGAAGGACTAGCGGTGTACAATGAGCAGTTCTTC. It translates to CASREGLAVYNEQFF.